Below are 7 T cell receptor beta chains sequenced from a single sample in a study of identical twins. One entry per CDR3 protein, called by TCRdb with MiXCR from the 5' RACE reads. This table holds 500,000 to 600,000 distinct CDR3 sequences, around 20% found once. Separately, the same data were catalogued under a study of T cells expressing NK-cell markers.

The sample taken for sequencing was CD4+ T cells sorted from blood. The origin of the receptors is a young woman in good health.

V usage is TRBV10-2 and J usage is TRBJ2-2; weak D call: TRBD2 (6 bases). V lost 6 bases, J lost 5 bases, and 10 bases lay in between. Germline V lookup: CDR1 WSHSY, CDR2 SAAADI. The CDR3 is 13 amino acids. CDR3 residues: CASRAGSTGELFF. CDR3 coding DNA: TGCGCCAGCAGAGCCGGGAGTACCGGGGAGCTGTTTTTT.

This clonotype has more than one count but fewer than ten. The CDR3 nucleotides read TGCAGTGCTAGAGAACAGGGGGCGGCCAAAAACATTCAGTACTTC. Encoded protein: CSAREQGAAKNIQYF. The gene calls are TRBV20-1 and TRBJ2-4, with 9 bases fitting TRBD1. Trimming cost V 0 bases and J 1 base; bases outside gene matches: 1. Germline loops: CDR1 DFQATT, CDR2 SNEGSKA (reference sequence). The CDR3 covers 15 residues.

This chain connects TRBV12-3 or TRBV12-4 to TRBJ2-7; 8 bases fit TRBD2. The CDR3 consists of 14 residues. The V segment lost 6 bases and the J segment 0 bases; nucleotides outside the gene matches: 4. The CDR3 nucleotides are TGTGCCAGCAGACGGAGCGGGAGCTCCTACGAGCAGTACTTC. Translated, it gives CASRRSGSSYEQYF.

This clonotype was recorded once. The gene calls are TRBV12-3 or TRBV12-4 and TRBJ2-7; no reliable D call. This CDR3 has 12 amino acids. The ends were cut back, 7 bases at V and 3 bases at J, with 10 bases in the middle. CDR3 bases: TGTGCCAGCACCCGAGACCACTACGAGCAGTACTTC. Translation: CASTRDHYEQYF.

The chain couples TRBV7-2 to TRBJ2-7; 12 bases are a match to TRBD2. Germline V CDR1 and CDR2: SGHTA, FQGNSA. The J segment lost 6 bases and the V segment lost 4 bases, leaving 4 bases of the junction unmatched. This CDR3 region has 14 residues. CDR3 nucleotide sequence: TGTGCCAGCAGCTCGACTAGCGGGAGCGGCGAGCAGTACTTC. This translates into CASSSTSGSGEQYF.

V is TRBV25-1 and J is TRBJ1-1; a possible D gene is TRBD1 (5 bases). The CDR3 totals 14 residues. Germline V gene data show CDR1 as MGHDK and CDR2 as SYGVNS. Trimming took 4 bases from V and 1 from J, leaving 10 bases between them. The DNA for the CDR3 is TGTGCCAGCAGTGGGTCGACAGCGAACACTGAAGCTTTCTTT. Translated, it gives CASSGSTANTEAFF.

The J gene is TRBJ1-3, the V gene TRBV6-5; no clear D gene. Trimming shortened V by 0 bases and J by 4 bases, and 13 bases separated the two germline ends. From germline, CDR1 is MNHEY and CDR2 SVGAGI. The CDR3 contains 16 residues. The DNA of the CDR3 is TGTGCCAGCAGTTACTCGATGAAGGTATCGGGAAACACCATATATTTT. Translated: CASSYSMKVSGNTIYF.